This TCR beta chain was recovered during a study of cytomegalovirus exposure and HLA in healthy donors. Study in general: Findings of an earlier analysis included around 120 million unique TCR beta sequences from roughly 200 million T cells. Study results and limitations: Sequences of the TCR beta chain were said to predict the HLA-A and HLA-B alleles of most subjects accurately. Presence/absence analyses treated sequencing depth as roughly uniform across donors. Later on, a genetic analysis was performed. It linked a missense variant in DCLRE1C with V- and J-gene trimming of TCR beta.

Worth noting for this clone: Its cognate antigen is unknown.

Trimming removed 8 bases from V and 9 bases from J, with 8 bases in between. The CDR3 is made up of 10 amino acids. Germline values: CDR1 MNHEY, CDR2 SMNVEV (reference sequence). Primers included in the PCR were 60 Vbeta and 13 Jbeta primers. TCRdb keeps only in-frame clones here, not all; method: immunoSEQ multiplex PCR. The listing records fewer than 150,000 clones. V gene TRBV27 combines with J gene TRBJ2-1; D is perhaps TRBD2 (6 bases). The receptor was derived from a man aged 35 to 55 in good health and CMV-seronegative. What was sequenced was PBMCs. The CDR3 bases are TGTGCCAGCGGGACTTTTGAGCAGTTCTTC. This gives the protein CASGTFEQFF.